The clone carrying this TCR beta chain was observed a handful of times. The antigen is unknown. MiXCR, applied by TCRdb to the RT-PCR reads, yields one record per CDR3 protein. The data contain around 850,000 distinct CDR3 sequences, approximately 18% of them singletons. The data were obtained in a study of response to subunit inactivated influenza vaccine. General observations from the study: Authors suggested each seasonal influenza vaccination recruits few new T cells.

Germline lookup yields CDR1 SGHAT and CDR2 FQNNGV. This CDR3 is 13 amino acids long. V was trimmed by 5 bases and J by 8 bases, leaving 15 bases between them. This rearrangement joins TRBV11-2 to TRBJ2-5; D might be TRBD1 (5 bases). This sequence originates from a man between 45 and 60 years old who received an inactivated influenza vaccine. Sequenced material: PBMCs from blood, taken less than 6 days after vaccination. Here the CDR3 reads CASSPTGWRTQYF. In DNA, the CDR3 is TGTGCCAGCAGCCCTACAGGATGGAGAACCCAGTACTTC.